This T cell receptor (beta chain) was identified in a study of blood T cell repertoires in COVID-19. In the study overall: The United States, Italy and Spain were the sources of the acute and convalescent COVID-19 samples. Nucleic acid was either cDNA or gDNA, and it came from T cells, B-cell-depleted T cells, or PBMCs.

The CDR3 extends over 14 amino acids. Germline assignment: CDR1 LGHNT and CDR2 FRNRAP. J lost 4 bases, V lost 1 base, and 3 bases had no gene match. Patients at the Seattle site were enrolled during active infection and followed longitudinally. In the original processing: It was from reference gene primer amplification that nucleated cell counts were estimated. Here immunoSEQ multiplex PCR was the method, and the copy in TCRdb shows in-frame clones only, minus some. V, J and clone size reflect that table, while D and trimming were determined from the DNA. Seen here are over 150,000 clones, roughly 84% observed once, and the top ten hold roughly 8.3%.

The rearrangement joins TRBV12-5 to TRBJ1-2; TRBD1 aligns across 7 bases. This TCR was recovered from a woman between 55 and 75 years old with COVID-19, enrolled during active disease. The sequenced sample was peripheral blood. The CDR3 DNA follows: TGTGCTAGTGGTTTGGAGACAGGGTTCTATGGCTACACCTTC. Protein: CASGLETGFYGYTF.